These 24 T cell receptor beta chains share one sample of origin, sequenced in a study of beta chain features in type 1 diabetes. TCRB transcripts that were expressed got sequenced, as all of the isolated RNA had been reverse transcribed. Profiling relied on immunoSEQ multiplex PCR, and the TCRdb table lists in-frame clones only, not all of them. Of 150,000 or so clones in the sample, approximately 10% are singletons; the top ten hold about 0.6%. Sequencing was performed on central memory CD4+ T cells from blood. Every receptor here comes from a woman in her forties in good health.

This clone was seen a handful of times. The rearrangement joins TRBV21-1 to TRBJ2-7; the table gives TRBD1 as D, unverified against the DNA. TRBV21-1 is a pseudogene segment. This CDR3 region has 8 residues. The CDR3 nucleotides read TGTGCCAGCAGCCAGGTCTACTTC. As protein: CASSQVYF.

This chain links TRBV5-1 with TRBJ2-7; TRBD1 matches at 11 bases. After removal of 4 bases from V and 3 bases from J, the junction contained 6 bases not matched to a gene. The V gene's germline CDR1 is SGHRS and CDR2 YFSETQ. This CDR3 contains 15 residues. As DNA, the CDR3 is TGCGCCAGCAGCCCCGGGGGACAGGGGGTCTACGAGCAGTACTTC. Encoded protein: CASSPGGQGVYEQYF.

This clone occurred a few times. The chain combines TRBV7-2 with TRBJ2-7; 8 positions agree with TRBD2. The CDR3 has 14 residues. Trimming removed 6 bases from V and 2 bases from J; junction bases left unmatched: 6. CDR1 SGHTA and CDR2 FQGNSA come from the germline V gene. The CDR3 is CASRRTSGPYEQYF. The CDR3 region has the DNA TGTGCCAGCAGGCGTACTAGCGGACCCTACGAGCAGTACTTC.

The V call is TRBV27, the J call TRBJ1-4; D is undetermined. The germline gives CDR1 MNHEY, CDR2 SMNVEV (reference sequence). V lost 2 bases, J lost 7 bases, and 14 bases lay in between. The CDR3 is 15 residues long. The CDR3 loop reads CASSLTSWGGEKLFF. CDR3 DNA: TGTGCCAGCAGTTTAACTTCATGGGGAGGTGAAAAACTGTTTTTT.

The chain carries TRBV19 and TRBJ2-3; TRBD2 agrees at 7 bases. This CDR3 comprises 15 residues. Germline lookup yields CDR1 LNHDA and CDR2 SQIVND (reference sequence). V lost 3 bases, J lost 2 bases, and 5 bases stayed unmatched. The CDR3 sequence is CASSIGAGYTDTQYF. CDR3 in DNA: TGTGCCAGTAGTATCGGAGCGGGGTACACAGATACGCAGTATTTT.

The table lists this clone with many counts. This sequence joins TRBV29-1 and TRBJ2-7, with 7 bases lining up with TRBD1. V trimming: 7 bases; J trimming: 2 bases; junction bases outside the gene matches: 8. This CDR3 is 13 amino acids long. Germline V gene sequence: CDR1 SQVTM, CDR2 ANQGSEA. In DNA, the CDR3 is TGCAGCGCCGAAGGACAGGAGACCTACGAGCAGTACTTC. Its translation is CSAEGQETYEQYF.

J is TRBJ2-7 and V is TRBV7-2; no definite D call. The CDR3 length is 16 residues. Germline V lookup: CDR1 SGHTA, CDR2 FQGNSA. Trimming stripped 0 bases from V and 5 bases from J, with 17 bases between. CDR3 DNA: TGTGCCAGCAGCTTAGCGCTAATAGTTGGTTTCGACGAGCAGTACTTC. This translates into CASSLALIVGFDEQYF.

In this sample, this clone turned up a few times. The genes are TRBV5-1 and TRBJ2-2; weak D call: TRBD1 (6 bases). Germline V gene lookup returns CDR1 SGHRS and CDR2 YFSETQ. The ends were cut back, 3 bases at V and 5 bases at J, with 8 bases in the middle. The CDR3 extends over 13 amino acids. The CDR3 loop reads CASSYQGTGELFF. In DNA form, the CDR3 reads TGCGCCAGCAGCTATCAGGGGACCGGGGAGCTGTTTTTT.

The sample holds a few counts of this clone. The sample contains more than one DNA sequence encoding this CDR3. The chain employs TRBV18 and TRBJ2-7; 10 bases match TRBD1. CDR1 is KGHSH and CDR2 is LQKENI in the germline V gene. This CDR3 comprises 13 residues. Trimming cost V 6 bases and J 3 bases; bases outside gene matches: 2. Here the CDR3 DNA reads TGTGCCAGCTCCCGGGACAGGGGCTACGAGCAGTACTTC. Its protein product is CASSRDRGYEQYF. The full variable domain, completed using reference TRBV18 and TRBJ2-7, is NAGVMQNPRHLVRRRGQEARLRCSPMKGHSHVYWYRQLPEEGLKFMVYLQKENIIDESGMPKERFSAEFPKEGPSILRIQQVVRGDSAAYFCASSRDRGYEQYFGPGTRLTVT.

This clone was counted ten times or more. The chain uses TRBV19 and TRBJ1-5; 7 bases are shared with TRBD1. CDR3 length equals 13 residues. Per germline, CDR1 LNHDA and CDR2 SQIVND (reference sequence). V lost 5 bases to trimming and J lost 6 bases; unmatched junction nucleotides: 4. CDR3 nucleotide sequence: TGTGCCAGTAGTGGGACAGTGGGTCAGCCCCAGCATTTT. Translated: CASSGTVGQPQHF.

This chain joins TRBV2 and TRBJ2-7; the match to TRBD2 covers 9 bases. Germline-derived CDR1 and CDR2 are SNHLY and FYNNEI. The J segment lost 4 bases and the V segment lost 7 bases, leaving 11 bases of the junction unmatched. CDR3 length: 15 residues. For the CDR3, the DNA is TGTGCCAGCACAGAGACCCGCGGGGGGGCTTACGAGCAGTACTTC. It yields the protein CASTETRGGAYEQYF.

There are a few counts of this clone. The chain recombines TRBV10-3 with TRBJ1-5, with D possibly TRBD1 on 5 matching bases. Trimming took off 0 bases at V and 2 bases at J, with 11 bases between the two ends. This CDR3 comprises 16 residues. The V gene's germline CDR1 is ENHRY and CDR2 SYGVKD. CDR3 nucleotide sequence: TGTGCCATCAGTGAGTCGAGGGGAGGTGGCAATCAGCCCCAGCATTTT. Its protein is CAISESRGGGNQPQHF.

The chain is built from TRBV6-1 and TRBJ1-6; 9 bases line up with TRBD1. The CDR3 totals 14 residues. The V gene end was trimmed by 7 bases and the J gene end by 10 bases; junction bases not matched to a gene: 8. Germline CDR1 MNHNS, CDR2 SASEGT. CDR3 nucleotides: TGTGCCAGCAACGACGGACAGGGGAGGTCACCCCTCCACTTT. As protein: CASNDGQGRSPLHF.

The rearrangement links TRBV29-1 to TRBJ2-7; TRBD1 might be the D (6 bases). From germline, CDR1 is SQVTM and CDR2 ANQGSEA. The CDR3 sequence is 13 residues long. Trimming took 6 bases from V and 5 from J, leaving 17 bases between them. This chain's CDR3 is CSVDLGHGDEQYF. The CDR3 DNA reads as TGCAGCGTCGATCTGGGACACGGAGACGAGCAGTACTTC.

This clone appeared a few times. The gene calls are TRBV6-6 and TRBJ1-1; the match to TRBD1 covers 7 bases. V shed 6 bases, J shed 2 bases, and the junction held 6 bases outside the gene matches. Germline V gene data show CDR1 as MNHNY and CDR2 as SVGAGI (reference sequence). CDR3 length: 14 residues. CDR3 bases: TGTGCCAGCAGACGACAGGGAGAAAACACTGAAGCTTTCTTT. The encoded protein is CASRRQGENTEAFF.

This clone was recorded many times. Other DNA sequences in this specimen translate into the identical CDR3. V is TRBV6-5 and J is TRBJ2-3, with no clear D. CDR1 and CDR2 from the germline V gene are MNHEY and SVGAGI. Trimming pared 0 bases from V and 0 bases from J, leaving 7 bases between. There are 15 residues in the CDR3. The CDR3 DNA is TGTGCCAGCAGTTACTCGGCGGTTAGCACAGATACGCAGTATTTT. Protein: CASSYSAVSTDTQYF.

The CDR3 coding sequence is TGTGCCAGCAGCTCCGCCCGGGGTAGTGTGGAGACCCAGTACTTC. It translates to CASSSARGSVETQYF. This rearrangement joins TRBV7-2 to TRBJ2-5; possible D gene TRBD2, 5 bases. CDR1 and CDR2 from the germline V gene are SGHTA and FQGNSA. V lost 4 bases, J lost 5 bases, and 17 bases lay in between. The CDR3 has 15 residues.

CDR3 amino acids: CASSPGTGTYEQYF. Here the CDR3 DNA reads TGCGCCAGCAGCCCCGGGACAGGGACCTACGAGCAGTACTTC. V gene TRBV4-3 combines with J gene TRBJ2-7; 9 bases agree with TRBD1. V lost 4 bases and J lost 2; bases outside the gene matches: 3. The germline V gene has CDR1 LGHNA and CDR2 YSLEER. The CDR3 runs 14 residues.

This clone was detected only a few times. As DNA, the CDR3 is TGTGCCAGCAGTTTTGGGTCGGGGGGGGACTATGGCTACACCTTC. Its translation is CASSFGSGGDYGYTF. The chain combines TRBV28 with TRBJ1-2; D might be TRBD1 (5 bases). This CDR3 spans 15 amino acids. The germline V gene encodes CDR1 MDHEN and CDR2 SYDVKM. Trimming pared 3 bases from V and 3 bases from J, leaving 14 bases between.

This clone was found a few times. This CDR3 is CASSPPGLAGYAEQFF. CDR3 DNA sequence: TGTGCCAGCAGCCCTCCGGGACTAGCGGGGTACGCTGAGCAGTTCTTC. This chain links TRBV7-9 with TRBJ2-1; the match to TRBD2 covers 13 bases. The CDR3 length is 16 residues. Germline lookup yields CDR1 SEHNR and CDR2 FQNEAQ (reference sequence). J gave up 9 bases and V 5 bases, and 10 bases lay outside the gene matches.

This clone was detected only once. The conserved final phenylalanine or tryptophan is absent from the CDR3, which likely points to a read error. J is TRBJ1-1 and V is TRBV5-1; TRBD1 aligns across 7 bases. The germline gives CDR1 SGHRS, CDR2 YFSETQ. The CDR3 has 14 residues. V was pared by 4 bases and J by 1 base, with 4 bases of the junction left unmatched. DNA of the CDR3: TGCGCCAGCAGCGCCGGGACAGAGAACACTGAAGCTTTCCTT. It codes for CASSAGTENTEAFL.

The chain has TRBV6-1 and TRBJ2-1; D possibly corresponds to TRBD2 (7 bases). The germline V gene encodes CDR1 MNHNS and CDR2 SASEGT. The length of the CDR3 is 16 residues. Deletions cut 2 bases from V and 1 base from J, with 12 bases between. The CDR3 DNA reads as TGTGCCAGCAGTGAACGCGGGGGCGCATCCTACAATGAGCAGTTCTTC. Translating it yields CASSERGGASYNEQFF.

This clone was observed a handful of times. The J gene is TRBJ2-5, the V gene TRBV11-2, with D perhaps TRBD2 (5 bases). The CDR3 covers 13 residues. Deletions cut 0 bases from V and 7 bases from J, with 9 bases between. Germline V gene lookup returns CDR1 SGHAT and CDR2 FQNNGV. The CDR3 nucleotides are TGTGCCAGCAGCTTAGATCGGGAAGGGACCCAGTACTTC. Encoded protein: CASSLDREGTQYF.

This sequence joins TRBV5-1 and TRBJ1-4; a possible D gene is TRBD1 (6 bases). Germline V CDR1 and CDR2: SGHRS, YFSETQ. V was cut by 0 bases and J by 7 bases, with 10 bases left in between. The CDR3 contains 14 residues. The CDR3 nucleotides are TGCGCCAGCAGCTTGGGGGGACAAAGTGAAAAACTGTTTTTT. This sequence encodes CASSLGGQSEKLFF.